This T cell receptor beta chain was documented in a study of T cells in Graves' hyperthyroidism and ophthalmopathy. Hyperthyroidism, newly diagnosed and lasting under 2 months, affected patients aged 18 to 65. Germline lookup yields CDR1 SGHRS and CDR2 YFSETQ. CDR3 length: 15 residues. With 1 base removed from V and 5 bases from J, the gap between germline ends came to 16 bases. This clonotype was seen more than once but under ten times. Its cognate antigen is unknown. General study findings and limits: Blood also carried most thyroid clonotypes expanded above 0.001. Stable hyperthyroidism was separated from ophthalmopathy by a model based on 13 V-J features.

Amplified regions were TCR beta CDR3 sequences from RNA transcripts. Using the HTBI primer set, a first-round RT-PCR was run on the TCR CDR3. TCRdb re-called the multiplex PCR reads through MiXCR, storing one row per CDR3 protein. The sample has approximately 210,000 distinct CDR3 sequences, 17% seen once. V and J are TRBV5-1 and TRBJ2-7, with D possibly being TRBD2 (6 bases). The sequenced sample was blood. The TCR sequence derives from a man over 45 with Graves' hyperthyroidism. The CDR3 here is CASSLMGGDRDEQYF. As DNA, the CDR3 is TGCGCCAGCAGCTTGATGGGGGGAGATCGGGACGAGCAGTACTTC.